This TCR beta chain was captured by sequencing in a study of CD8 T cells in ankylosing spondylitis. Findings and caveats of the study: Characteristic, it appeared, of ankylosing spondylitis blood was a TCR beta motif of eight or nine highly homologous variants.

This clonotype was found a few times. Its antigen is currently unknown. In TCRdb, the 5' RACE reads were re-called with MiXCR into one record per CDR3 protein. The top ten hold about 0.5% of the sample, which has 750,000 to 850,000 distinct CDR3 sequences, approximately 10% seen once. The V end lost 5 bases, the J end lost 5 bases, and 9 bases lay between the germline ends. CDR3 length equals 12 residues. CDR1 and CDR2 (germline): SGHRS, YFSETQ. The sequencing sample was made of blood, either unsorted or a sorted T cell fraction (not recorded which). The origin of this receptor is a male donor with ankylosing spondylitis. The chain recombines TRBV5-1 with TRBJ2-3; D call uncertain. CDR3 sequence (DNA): TGCGCCAGCAGTCGGAACCGAGATACGCAGTATTTT. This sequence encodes CASSRNRDTQYF.